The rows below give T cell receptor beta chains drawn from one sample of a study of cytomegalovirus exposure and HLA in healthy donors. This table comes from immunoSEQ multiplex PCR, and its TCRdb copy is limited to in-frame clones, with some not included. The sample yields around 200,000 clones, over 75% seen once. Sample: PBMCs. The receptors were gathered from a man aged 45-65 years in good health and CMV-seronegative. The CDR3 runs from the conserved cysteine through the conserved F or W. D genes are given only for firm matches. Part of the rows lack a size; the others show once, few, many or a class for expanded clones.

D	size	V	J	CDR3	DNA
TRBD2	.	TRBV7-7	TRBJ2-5	CASSLVDPPGGTQYF	TGTGCCAGCAGCTTGGTGGACCCGCCGGGGGGGACCCAGTACTTC
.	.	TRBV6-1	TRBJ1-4	CASSMGGTNEKLFF	TGTGCCAGCAGTATGGGGGGGACTAATGAAAAACTGTTTTTT
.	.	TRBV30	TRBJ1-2	CAWLRTGGVYGYTF	TGTGCCTGGCTCCGGACGGGGGGGGTATATGGCTACACCTTC
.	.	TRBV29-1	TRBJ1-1	CSVLDITTEAFF	TGCAGCGTTTTGGACATAACCACTGAAGCTTTCTTT
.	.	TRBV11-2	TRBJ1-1	CASSRGGTEAFF	TGTGCCAGCAGCCGAGGGGGCACTGAAGCTTTCTTT
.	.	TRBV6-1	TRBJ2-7	CASSMTGYEQYF	TGTGCCAGCAGTATGACAGGCTACGAGCAGTACTTC
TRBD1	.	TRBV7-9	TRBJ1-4	CSSGRTGLNEKLFF	TGTTCCAGCGGCCGGACAGGGCTTAATGAAAAACTGTTTTTT
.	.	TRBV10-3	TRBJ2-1	CAISSTGNEQFF	TGTGCCATCAGTTCTACAGGGAATGAGCAGTTCTTC
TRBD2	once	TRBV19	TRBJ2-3	CASSILSAGGGSRDTQYF	TGTGCCAGTAGTATCCTCTCAGCGGGAGGGGGCTCCCGGGATACGCAGTATTTT
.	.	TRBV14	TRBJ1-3	CASSQSRGAGNTIYF	TGTGCCAGCAGCCAAAGTAGAGGAGCTGGAAACACCATATATTTT
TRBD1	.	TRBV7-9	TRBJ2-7	CSSSPTGGVEAGQYF	TGTTCCAGCAGCCCCACAGGGGGCGTAGAAGCAGGGCAGTACTTC
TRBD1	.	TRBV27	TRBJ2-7	CASWTGREQYF	TGTGCCAGCTGGACAGGGCGCGAGCAGTACTTC
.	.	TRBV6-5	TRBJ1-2	CASSYGTKDGYTF	TGTGCCAGCAGTTACGGGACAAAAGATGGCTACACCTTC
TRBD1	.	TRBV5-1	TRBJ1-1	CASSPGDREVTEAFF	TGCGCCAGCAGCCCCGGGGACAGGGAGGTTACTGAAGCTTTCTTT
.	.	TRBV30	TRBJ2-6	CASHRFGGANVLTF	TGTGCCTCCCACCGGTTCGGTGGGGCCAACGTCCTGACTTTC
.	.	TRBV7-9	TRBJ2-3	CSSSLSSSDTQYF	TGTTCCAGCAGCTTAAGTAGTTCTGATACGCAGTATTTT
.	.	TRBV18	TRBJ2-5	CASSPPANRETQYF	TGTGCCAGCTCACCACCAGCGAATAGAGAGACCCAGTACTTC
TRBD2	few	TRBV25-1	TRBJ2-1	CASSDWTSGSYNEQFF	TGTGCCAGCAGTGACTGGACTAGCGGTTCCTACAATGAGCAGTTCTTC
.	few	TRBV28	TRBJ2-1	CASSLRRGLYNEQFF	TGTGCCAGCAGTTTAAGGCGGGGGCTGTACAATGAGCAGTTCTTC
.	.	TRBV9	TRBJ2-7	CASSVEQGGSYEQYF	TGTGCCAGCAGCGTAGAACAAGGGGGTTCCTACGAGCAGTACTTC
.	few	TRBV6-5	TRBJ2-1	CASSPSPGTYNEQFF	TGTGCCAGCAGCCCCTCCCCAGGGACCTACAATGAGCAGTTCTTC
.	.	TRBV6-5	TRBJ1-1	CASSYSSQVVGAFF	TGTGCCAGCAGTTACTCGTCGCAGGTAGTCGGAGCTTTCTTT
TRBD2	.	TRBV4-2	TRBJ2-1	CASSQDGGLAGVVEQFF	TGTGCCAGCAGCCAAGACGGGGGACTAGCGGGGGTGGTGGAGCAGTTCTTC
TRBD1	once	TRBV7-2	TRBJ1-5	CASSPGQGGQPQHF	TGTGCCAGCAGCCCAGGACAGGGGGGACAGCCCCAGCATTTT
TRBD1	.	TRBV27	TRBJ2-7	CASSPRQGRQQYF	TGTGCCAGCAGCCCAAGACAGGGGAGGCAGCAGTACTTC
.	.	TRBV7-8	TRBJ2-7	CASSDSTYEQYF	TGTGCCAGCAGCGACAGCACCTACGAGCAGTACTTC
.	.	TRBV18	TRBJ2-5	CASSPAGWETQYF	TGTGCCAGCTCACCTGCGGGGTGGGAGACCCAGTACTTC
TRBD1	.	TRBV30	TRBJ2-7	CAWRTGHNEQYF	TGTGCCTGGAGGACAGGGCACAACGAGCAGTACTTC
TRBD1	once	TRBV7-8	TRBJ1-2	CASSLGQGVFYGYTF	TGTGCCAGCAGCTTGGGTCAGGGGGTCTTTTATGGCTACACCTTC
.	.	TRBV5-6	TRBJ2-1	CASSLAKGLAMYNEQFF	TGTGCCAGCAGCTTGGCCAAAGGCCTAGCGATGTACAATGAGCAGTTCTTC
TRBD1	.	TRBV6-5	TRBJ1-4	CASSGGWDSREKLFF	TGTGCCAGCAGTGGAGGGTGGGACAGTCGCGAAAAACTGTTTTTT
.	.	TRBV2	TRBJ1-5	CASSAGRDSNQPQHF	TGTGCCAGCAGCGCTGGGAGGGATAGCAATCAGCCCCAGCATTTT
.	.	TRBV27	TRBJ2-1	CASSLLLRDEQFF	TGTGCCAGCAGTTTACTGCTCCGGGATGAGCAGTTCTTC
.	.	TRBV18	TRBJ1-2	CASSLLTATKTNYGYTF	TGTGCCAGCTCACTCCTCACAGCAACCAAAACTAACTATGGCTACACCTTC
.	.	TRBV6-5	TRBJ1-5	CASSVDIYSNQPQHF	TGTGCCAGCAGCGTTGACATATATAGCAATCAGCCCCAGCATTTT
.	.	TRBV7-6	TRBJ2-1	CASSLGPSGEQFF	TGTGCCAGCAGTTTAGGCCCATCGGGTGAGCAGTTCTTC
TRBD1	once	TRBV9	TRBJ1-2	CASSVSGQGVGWPYGYTF	TGTGCCAGCAGCGTATCAGGACAGGGAGTCGGTTGGCCCTATGGCTACACCTTC
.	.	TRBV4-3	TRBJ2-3	CASSQWAGARTDTQYF	TGCGCCAGCAGCCAGTGGGCGGGGGCCCGCACAGATACGCAGTATTTT
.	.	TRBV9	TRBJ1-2	CASSGGGQAILYGYTF	TGTGCCAGCAGCGGGGGGGGGCAGGCGATTCTCTATGGCTACACCTTC
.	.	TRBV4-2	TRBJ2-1	CASSRQGQGARNEQFF	TGTGCCAGCAGCCGCCAGGGGCAGGGAGCAAGGAATGAGCAGTTCTTC
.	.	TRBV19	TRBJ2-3	CASREQPTDTQYF	TGTGCCAGTAGGGAACAGCCCACAGATACGCAGTATTTT
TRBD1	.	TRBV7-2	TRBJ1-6	CASSWNRGNSPLHF	TGTGCCAGCAGCTGGAACAGGGGGAATTCACCCCTCCACTTT
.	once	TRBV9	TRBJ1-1	CASSPSGTTNTEAFF	TGTGCCAGCAGCCCGTCCGGGACAACCAACACTGAAGCTTTCTTT
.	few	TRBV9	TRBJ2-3	CASSEGGGATDTQYF	TGTGCCAGCAGCGAGGGGGGGGGTGCCACAGATACGCAGTATTTT
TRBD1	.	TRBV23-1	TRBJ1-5	CASSQSWNRGHQPQHF	TGCGCCAGCAGTCAATCCTGGAACAGGGGGCATCAGCCCCAGCATTTT
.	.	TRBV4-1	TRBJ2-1	CASSQGGGAGEWFF	TGCGCCAGCAGCCAAGGTGGGGGAGCGGGCGAGTGGTTCTTC
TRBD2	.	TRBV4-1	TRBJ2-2	CASSFIFRTSGGPHTGELFF	TGCGCCAGCAGCTTTATATTTAGGACTAGCGGGGGGCCCCACACCGGGGAGCTGTTTTTT
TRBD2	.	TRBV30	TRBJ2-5	CAWGEGETQYF	TGTGCCTGGGGGGAGGGAGAGACCCAGTACTTC
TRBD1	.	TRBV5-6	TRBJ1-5	CASSPGTGSNQPQHF	TGTGCCAGCAGCCCCGGGACAGGGAGCAATCAGCCCCAGCATTTT
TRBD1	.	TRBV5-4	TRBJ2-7	CASSSDRGSYEQYF	TGTGCCAGCAGCTCGGACAGGGGGAGCTACGAGCAGTACTTC